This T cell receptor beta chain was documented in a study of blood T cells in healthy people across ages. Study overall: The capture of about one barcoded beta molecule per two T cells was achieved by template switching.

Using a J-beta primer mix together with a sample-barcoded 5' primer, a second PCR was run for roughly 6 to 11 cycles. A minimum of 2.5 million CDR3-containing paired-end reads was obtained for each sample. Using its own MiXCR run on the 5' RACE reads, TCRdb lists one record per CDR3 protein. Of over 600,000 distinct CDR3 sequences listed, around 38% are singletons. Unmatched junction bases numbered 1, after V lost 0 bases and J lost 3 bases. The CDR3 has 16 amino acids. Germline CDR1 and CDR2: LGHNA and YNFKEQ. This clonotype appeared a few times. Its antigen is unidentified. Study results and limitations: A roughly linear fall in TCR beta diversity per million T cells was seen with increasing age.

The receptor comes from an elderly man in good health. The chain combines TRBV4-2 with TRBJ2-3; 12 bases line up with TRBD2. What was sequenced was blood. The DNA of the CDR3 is TGTGCCAGCAGCCAAGAGACTAGCGGGGGAACAGATACGCAGTATTTT. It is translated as CASSQETSGGTDTQYF.